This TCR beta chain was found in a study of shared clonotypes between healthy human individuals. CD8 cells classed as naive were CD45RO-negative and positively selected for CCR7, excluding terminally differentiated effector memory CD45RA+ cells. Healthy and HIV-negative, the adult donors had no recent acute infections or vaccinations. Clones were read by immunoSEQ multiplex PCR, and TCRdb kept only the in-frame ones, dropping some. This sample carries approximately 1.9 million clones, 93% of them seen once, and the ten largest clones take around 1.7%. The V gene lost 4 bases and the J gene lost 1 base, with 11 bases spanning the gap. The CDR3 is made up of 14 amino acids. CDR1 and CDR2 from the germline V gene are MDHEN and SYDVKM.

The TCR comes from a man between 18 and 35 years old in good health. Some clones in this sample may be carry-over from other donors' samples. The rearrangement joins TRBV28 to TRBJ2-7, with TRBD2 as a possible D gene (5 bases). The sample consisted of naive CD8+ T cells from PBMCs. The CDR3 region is CASSSTTSSYEQYF. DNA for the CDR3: TGTGCCAGCAGTTCGACTACATCATCCTACGAGCAGTACTTC.